The 19 T cell receptor beta chains listed next were all sequenced from one sample in a study of shared clonotypes between healthy human individuals. Repertoires were generated with immunoSEQ multiplex PCR, while TCRdb's copy carries only in-frame clones and drops some. The sample shows some 1.4 million clones, approximately 96% of them seen only once. The sample taken for sequencing was naive CD4+ T cells sorted from blood. Regarding subset: CD45RA+ positively selected. Receptors originate from a man aged 25 to 40 in good health.

The chain uses TRBV7-3 and TRBJ2-7; D is possibly TRBD1 or TRBD2 (5 bases each). Germline V gene sequence: CDR1 SGHTA, CDR2 FQGTGA. Trimming cost V 5 bases and J 5 bases, with 16 bases left between them. The CDR3 runs 14 residues. The chain's CDR3 is CASSQGRGEDEQYF. DNA of the CDR3: TGTGCCAGCAGCCAGGGACGGGGTGAGGACGAGCAGTACTTC.

The V gene is TRBV5-1, the J gene TRBJ2-1; TRBD2 might be the D (5 bases). The germline V and J ends were trimmed by 4 bases and 3 bases, with 17 bases remaining between them. CDR3 size: 16 residues. Germline-derived CDR1 and CDR2 are SGHRS and YFSETQ. The CDR3 sequence: CASSPYSSRSYNEQFF. In DNA, the CDR3 is TGCGCCAGCAGCCCCTATTCTAGCAGAAGCTACAATGAGCAGTTCTTC.

This rearrangement joins TRBV4-3 to TRBJ2-1; D not certain. The CDR3 consists of 15 residues. Germline assignment: CDR1 LGHNA and CDR2 YSLEER. V dropped 1 base and J dropped 2 bases, with 9 bases sitting between them. CDR3 DNA sequence: TGCGCCAGCAGCCAAGCGGTTGGACCCTACAATGAGCAGTTCTTC. Its protein product is CASSQAVGPYNEQFF.

The chain combines TRBV5-4 with TRBJ1-4; TRBD1 matches at 10 bases. Germline lookup yields CDR1 SGHNT and CDR2 YYREEE (reference sequence). J gave up 8 bases and V 4 bases, and 11 bases lay outside the gene matches. The CDR3 totals 16 residues. The CDR3 coding sequence is TGTGCCAGCAGCCCCGGGACGGGACAGGGGAGGGAAAAACTGTTTTTT. This codes for CASSPGTGQGREKLFF. Drawing the rest from reference TRBV5-4 and TRBJ1-4, the complete variable domain is ETGVTQSPTHLIKTRGQQVTLRCSSQSGHNTVSWYQQALGQGPQFIFQYYREEENGRGNFPPRFSGLQFPNYSSELNVNALELDDSALYLCASSPGTGQGREKLFFGSGTQLSVL.

The chain employs TRBV5-6 and TRBJ1-2; 8 nucleotides agree with TRBD1. Germline V gene lookup returns CDR1 SGHDT and CDR2 YYEEEE. The CDR3 is 14 amino acids. Trimming took 4 bases from V and 6 from J; bases not matched to a gene: 8. CDR3 protein: CASSAQGGQDGYTF. The CDR3 nucleotides read TGTGCCAGCAGCGCACAGGGGGGCCAAGATGGCTACACCTTC.

This clone appeared once. The chain's CDR3 is CASSKGLGRVVAGTDTQYF. CDR3 nucleotides: TGTGCCAGCAGTAAAGGGCTCGGGAGGGTTGTAGCAGGCACAGATACGCAGTATTTT. The chain is built from TRBV9 and TRBJ2-3, with 8 bases lining up with TRBD2. J was trimmed by 1 base and V by 5 bases; bases with no gene match: 18. From germline, CDR1 is SGDLS and CDR2 YYNGEE. The CDR3 runs to 19 residues.

This rearrangement joins TRBV30 to TRBJ2-1; D may be TRBD2 (6 bases). The germline gives CDR1 GTSNPN, CDR2 SVGIG (reference sequence). CDR3 length equals 14 residues. V was shortened by 0 bases and J by 8 bases, with 14 bases between the two germline ends. The CDR3 is CAWSVQPRRDEQFF. The DNA for the CDR3 is TGTGCCTGGAGTGTACAGCCCCGGAGGGATGAGCAGTTCTTC.

The V gene is TRBV25-1, the J gene TRBJ1-1; D perhaps matches TRBD1 (5 bases). CDR1 is MGHDK, CDR2 SYGVNS, per germline. The V gene lost 6 bases and the J gene lost 0 bases, with 8 bases spanning the gap. The CDR3 runs 13 residues. Here the CDR3 reads CASSRDLNTEAFF. CDR3 in DNA: TGTGCCAGCAGCAGGGATTTGAACACTGAAGCTTTCTTT. Filled out from reference TRBV25-1 and TRBJ1-1, the complete variable domain reads EADIYQTPRYLVIGTGKKITLECSQTMGHDKMYWYQQDPGMELHLIHYSYGVNSTEKGDLSSESTVSRIRTEHFPLTLESARPSHTSQYLCASSRDLNTEAFFGQGTRLTVV.

As concerns this clone: Other DNA sequences from this sample encode an identical CDR3 as well. V usage is TRBV28 and J usage is TRBJ1-5; D remains unclear. Germline V gene lookup returns CDR1 MDHEN and CDR2 SYDVKM. The CDR3 sequence is 13 residues long. V was trimmed by 1 base and J by 6 bases, leaving 7 bases between them. Written as DNA, the CDR3 is TGTGCCAGCAGTTTATTGGGTTCTCAGCCCCAGCATTTT. Encoded protein: CASSLLGSQPQHF.

This chain uses TRBV6-5 with TRBJ2-7; 7 bases map to TRBD2. Looked up from germline, CDR1 is MNHEY and CDR2 is SVGAGI. V lost 0 bases and J lost 2; bases outside the gene matches: 4. The CDR3 contains 15 residues. In nucleotides, the CDR3 is TGTGCCAGCAGTTACTCGCGGGAGCCGCCCTACGAGCAGTACTTC. Encoded protein: CASSYSREPPYEQYF.

The chain links TRBV5-1 to TRBJ2-7, with D tentatively TRBD2 (6 bases). The length of the CDR3 is 15 residues. The V gene lost 4 bases and the J gene lost 3 bases, with 17 bases spanning the gap. CDR1 is SGHRS and CDR2 is YFSETQ in the germline V gene. CDR3 sequence: CASSDRGLNHYEQYF. In DNA, the CDR3 is TGCGCCAGCAGCGATCGGGGACTGAACCACTACGAGCAGTACTTC.

This clone was picked up one time. The chain has TRBV28 and TRBJ1-1, with D possibly TRBD1 on 6 matching bases. Germline CDR1 reads MDHEN; CDR2 reads SYDVKM. Trimming cost V 3 bases and J 8 bases, with 19 bases left between them. This CDR3 contains 15 residues. As DNA, the CDR3 is TGTGCCAGCAGTTTCACAGTGGGGGGTGGGACAGAAGCTTTCTTT. It specifies CASSFTVGGGTEAFF.

The V call is TRBV9, the J call TRBJ2-5, with 9 nucleotides matching TRBD1. The junction had 5 bases not matched to a gene; V was cut back by 0 bases and J by 5 bases. Per germline, CDR1 SGDLS and CDR2 YYNGEE. This CDR3 is built from 15 residues. The CDR3 loop reads CASSVVGQGGETQYF. In nucleotides, the CDR3 is TGTGCCAGCAGCGTAGTGGGACAGGGAGGGGAGACCCAGTACTTC.

This clone was seen more than once but under ten times. This rearrangement joins TRBV6-6 to TRBJ1-4; D not resolved. The CDR3 spans 14 residues. V shed 6 bases and J shed 8 bases, with 16 bases lying between them. Germline V CDR1 and CDR2: MNHNY, SVGAGI (reference sequence). In nucleotides, the CDR3 is TGTGCCAGCAGCAAAGGGCGGCCTGGGGAAAAACTGTTTTTT. It encodes CASSKGRPGEKLFF.

The CDR3 DNA reads TGCGCCAGCAGCCAAGGGACCCTATCAATAGATACGCAGTATTTT. This translates into CASSQGTLSIDTQYF. The J gene is TRBJ2-3, the V gene TRBV4-3; D gene uncertain. This CDR3 has 15 residues. Germline-derived CDR1 and CDR2 are LGHNA and YSLEER. With 1 base removed from V and 5 bases from J, the gap between germline ends came to 13 bases.

This sequence joins TRBV9 and TRBJ1-4; D is uncertain. The germline V gene encodes CDR1 SGDLS and CDR2 YYNGEE. V shed 0 bases and J shed 7 bases, with 13 bases lying between them. The CDR3 runs to 15 residues. CDR3: CASSVAPTTGEKLFF. Written as DNA, the CDR3 is TGTGCCAGCAGCGTAGCCCCGACCACGGGTGAAAAACTGTTTTTT.

The chain is built from TRBV6-5 and TRBJ1-1; D might be TRBD1 (5 bases). Germline assignment: CDR1 MNHEY and CDR2 SVGAGI. This CDR3 is built from 15 residues. Between the trimmed V and J ends, which lost 2 bases and 4 bases, there was a span of 14 bases. DNA for the CDR3: TGTGCCAGCAGTTACGATCCAGGGCTGGTCACTGAAGCTTTCTTT. Protein: CASSYDPGLVTEAFF.

The chain combines TRBV11-2 with TRBJ2-7, with TRBD1 matching 10 bases. The CDR3 covers 16 residues. CDR1 SGHAT and CDR2 FQNNGV come from the germline V gene. V lost 3 bases to trimming and J lost 3 bases; unmatched junction nucleotides: 8. This CDR3 reads CASSLVGGTGVYEQYF. The CDR3 DNA sequence: TGTGCCAGCAGCTTGGTCGGGGGGACAGGGGTCTACGAGCAGTACTTC.

The chain combines TRBV5-4 with TRBJ2-7, with D hard to call. Germline CDR1 and CDR2: SGHNT and YYREEE (reference sequence). There are 13 residues in the CDR3. V lost 3 bases to trimming and J lost 6 bases, with 13 bases between them. DNA of the CDR3: TGTGCCAGCAGCTACCGAGGATCAGTCGAGCAGTACTTC. Translation: CASSYRGSVEQYF.